This passage covers 16 T cell receptor beta chains from one sample sequenced in a study of cytomegalovirus exposure and HLA in healthy donors. Data came from immunoSEQ multiplex PCR; TCRdb stores just in-frame clones and leaves some out. The sample has about 160,000 clones; about 88% are singletons. The sequenced sample consisted of PBMCs. The receptor source for this set is a woman between 18 and 30 years old in good health and CMV-seronegative.

J is TRBJ2-2 and V is TRBV12-5; 7 bases are a match to TRBD1. Per the germline V gene, CDR1 is LGHNT and CDR2 is FRNRAP. CDR3 length: 16 amino acids. Germline trimming cut 5 bases from V and 2 bases from J; bases unmatched to any gene: 8. The CDR3 spells CASGPDREPNTGELFF. In DNA form, the CDR3 reads TGTGCTAGTGGTCCCGACAGGGAACCTAACACCGGGGAGCTGTTTTTT.

The V and J genes are TRBV6-1 and TRBJ1-2; D might be TRBD1 (5 bases). Germline-derived CDR1 and CDR2 are MNHNS and SASEGT. Deletions cut 3 bases from V and 7 bases from J, with 24 bases between. The CDR3 sequence is 17 residues long. The CDR3 sequence: CASSELRAGVDLGGYTF. CDR3 DNA sequence: TGTGCCAGCAGTGAGCTCAGGGCTGGGGTGGACCTCGGTGGCTACACCTTC.

This clone was observed a single time. The J gene is TRBJ1-4, the V gene TRBV5-1; TRBD1 might be the D (5 bases). Germline values: CDR1 SGHRS, CDR2 YFSETQ. CDR3 length equals 13 residues. The V and J ends lost 2 bases and 8 bases respectively, with 10 bases between them. This CDR3 is CASSFGGDEKLFF. The CDR3 bases are TGCGCCAGCAGCTTCGGGGGTGACGAAAAACTGTTTTTT.

The V call is TRBV30, the J call TRBJ1-4; TRBD1 agrees at 7 bases. The CDR3 totals 12 residues. The germline V gene has CDR1 GTSNPN and CDR2 SVGIG (reference sequence). CDR3 protein: CGQGDSNEKLFF. The CDR3, as DNA: TGTGGGCAGGGGGATTCGAATGAAAAACTGTTTTTT. Full variable domain (remainder filled in from reference TRBV30 and TRBJ1-4): SQTIHQWPATLVQPVGSPLSLECTVEGTSNPNLYWYRQAAGRGLQLLFYSVGIGQISSEVPQNLSASRPQDRQFILSSKKLLLSDSGFYLCGQGDSNEKLFFGSGTQLSVL.

The chain employs TRBV2 and TRBJ2-7, with 11 positions matching TRBD2. V lost 8 bases, J lost 0 bases, and 3 bases stayed unmatched. From germline, CDR1 is SNHLY and CDR2 FYNNEI. This CDR3 contains 14 residues. The CDR3: CASLAGGLSYEQYF. CDR3 DNA: TGTGCCAGCCTAGCGGGAGGCCTCTCCTACGAGCAGTACTTC.

The J gene is TRBJ2-1, the V gene TRBV5-1; TRBD2 matches at 15 bases. After removal of 0 bases from V and 7 bases from J, the junction contained 8 bases not matched to a gene. The germline gives CDR1 SGHRS, CDR2 YFSETQ. The length of the CDR3 is 18 residues. The CDR3 sequence is CASSLEGLAGGPRNEQFF. CDR3 DNA: TGCGCCAGCAGCTTGGAAGGACTAGCGGGAGGGCCGAGGAATGAGCAGTTCTTC.

The chain recombines TRBV28 with TRBJ1-5, with D maybe TRBD1 (5 bases). Trimming took 3 bases from V and 1 from J, leaving 13 bases between them. Germline assignment: CDR1 MDHEN and CDR2 SYDVKM. The CDR3 contains 16 residues. CDR3 sequence: CASSFWARGSNQPQHF. The CDR3 DNA is TGTGCCAGCAGTTTCTGGGCCCGGGGGAGCAATCAGCCCCAGCATTTT.

The chain carries TRBV10-3 and TRBJ2-1; 12 bases align to TRBD2. The germline V gene has CDR1 ENHRY and CDR2 SYGVKD. V lost 6 bases to trimming and J lost 3 bases; unmatched junction nucleotides: 3. CDR3 length: 15 amino acids. In nucleotides, the CDR3 is TGTGCCATCAGGATGGGACTAGCGGGCTACAATGAGCAGTTCTTC. Translated, it gives CAIRMGLAGYNEQFF.

The CDR3 protein is CASSPEREWSDTQYF. In nucleotides, the CDR3 is TGTGCCAGTAGCCCCGAGCGGGAGTGGTCTGATACGCAGTATTTT. The rearrangement joins TRBV19 to TRBJ2-3; TRBD2 aligns across 8 bases. Germline V gene data show CDR1 as LNHDA and CDR2 as SQIVND (reference sequence). This CDR3 spans 15 amino acids. The ends lost 6 bases at V and 6 bases at J; junction bases unmatched: 11.

V is TRBV4-3 and J is TRBJ2-1; TRBD2 agrees at 10 bases. The V segment lost 0 bases and the J segment 7 bases; nucleotides outside the gene matches: 0. The CDR3 spans 14 residues. Germline CDR1 LGHNA, CDR2 YSLEER. The CDR3 DNA reads as TGCGCCAGCAGCCAAGAGGGACTAGCGAATGAGCAGTTCTTC. Its protein product is CASSQEGLANEQFF.

This clone has just a few counts. Other DNA sequences within the sample encode an identical CDR3. The chain joins TRBV2 to TRBJ2-2, with D tentatively TRBD2 (7 bases). Germline V lookup: CDR1 SNHLY, CDR2 FYNNEI. The CDR3 covers 15 residues. The V and J ends lost 6 bases and 2 bases respectively, with 13 bases between them. The DNA of the CDR3 is TGTGCCAGCAGGCGAGGCGGGGGCAACACCGGGGAGCTGTTTTTT. This sequence encodes CASRRGGGNTGELFF.

This clone was detected a few times. The chain links TRBV5-5 to TRBJ2-7; TRBD1 matches 7 bases. With 0 bases clipped from V and 2 bases from J, the junction kept 5 bases outside the gene matches. The CDR3 is made up of 15 amino acids. Germline V lookup: CDR1 SGHKS, CDR2 YYEKEE (reference sequence). CDR3: CASSLAGQTTYEQYF. CDR3 bases: TGTGCCAGCAGCTTGGCGGGACAGACGACCTACGAGCAGTACTTC.

The chain recombines TRBV19 with TRBJ1-5, with D perhaps TRBD1 (5 bases). V was cut by 0 bases and J by 6 bases, with 9 bases left in between. CDR3 size: 14 residues. Per the germline V gene, CDR1 is LNHDA and CDR2 is SQIVND (reference sequence). The CDR3 reads CASSIEGRGQPQHF. The CDR3 nucleotides are TGTGCCAGTAGTATAGAGGGGAGGGGTCAGCCCCAGCATTTT.

This clone was detected only once. The V call is TRBV9, the J call TRBJ1-2; perhaps TRBD1 as D (6 bases). The CDR3 sequence is 14 residues long. Germline V lookup: CDR1 SGDLS, CDR2 YYNGEE. V lost 2 bases, J lost 5 bases, and 13 bases lay in between. CDR3 nucleotide sequence: TGTGCCAGCAGCGTCAGTTACCAGGGGTATGGCTACACCTTC. Encoded protein: CASSVSYQGYGYTF.

With regard to this clone: Distinct nucleotide sequences in the sample also encode this CDR3. The CDR3 DNA reads TGTGCCAGCAGCTTGGGACAGGCTAACTATGGCTACACCTTC. It codes for CASSLGQANYGYTF. J is TRBJ1-2 and V is TRBV5-4; possible D gene TRBD1, 6 bases. The CDR3 is 14 amino acids. Per germline, CDR1 SGHNT and CDR2 YYREEE (reference sequence). Trimming left V 0 bases short and J 0 bases short, with 6 bases between.

This clone was recorded a few times. V usage is TRBV14 and J usage is TRBJ2-1, with 9 bases identical to TRBD2. The V and J ends lost 7 bases and 7 bases, in that order; junction bases with no gene match: 11. The CDR3 totals 15 residues. Germline V gene data show CDR1 as SGHDN and CDR2 as FVKESK. CDR3 nucleotides: TGTGCCAGCACGGATCTAAGCGGGGGGCGGAATGAGCAGTTCTTC. Translation gives CASTDLSGGRNEQFF.